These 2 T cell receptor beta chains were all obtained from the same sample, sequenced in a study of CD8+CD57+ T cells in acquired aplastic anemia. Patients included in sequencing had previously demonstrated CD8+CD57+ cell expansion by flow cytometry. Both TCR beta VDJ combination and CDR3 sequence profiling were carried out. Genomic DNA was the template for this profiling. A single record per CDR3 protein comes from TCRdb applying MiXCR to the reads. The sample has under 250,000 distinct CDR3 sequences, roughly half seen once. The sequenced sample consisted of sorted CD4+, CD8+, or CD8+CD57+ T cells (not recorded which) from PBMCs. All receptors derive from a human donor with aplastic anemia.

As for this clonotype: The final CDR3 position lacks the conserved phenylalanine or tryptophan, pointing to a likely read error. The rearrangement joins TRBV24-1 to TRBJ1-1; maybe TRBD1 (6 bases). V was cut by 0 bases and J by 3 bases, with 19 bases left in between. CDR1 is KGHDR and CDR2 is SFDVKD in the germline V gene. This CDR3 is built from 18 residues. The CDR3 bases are TGTGCCACCAGTGATTTGACGTATGGGGACACCGGGGACACTGAAGCTTTCTTG. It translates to CATSDLTYGDTGDTEAFL.

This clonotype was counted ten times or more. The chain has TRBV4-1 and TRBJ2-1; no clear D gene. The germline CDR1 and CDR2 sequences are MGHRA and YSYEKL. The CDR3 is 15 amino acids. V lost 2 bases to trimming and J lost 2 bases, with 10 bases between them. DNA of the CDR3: TGCGCCAGCAGCCAAAGCACCGGCACCTACAATGAGCAGTTCTTC. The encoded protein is CASSQSTGTYNEQFF.